Sequencing of this T cell receptor (beta chain) was carried out in a study of shared clonotypes between healthy human individuals. Study results and caveats: In having few donors, the study represented limited genetic and exposure-history diversity.

V dropped 1 base and J dropped 4; count of bases not matched to a gene: 7. CDR3 size: 15 residues. The germline V gene has CDR1 SGHAT and CDR2 FQNNGV. TCRdb keeps only in-frame clones here, not all; method: immunoSEQ multiplex PCR. The table has 2.5 million or so clones, about 92% seen once. As to this clone: What it binds is unknown.

Material for sequencing was naive CD4+ T cells sorted from blood. Subset: CD45RA+ positively selected. This sequence originates from a man between 18 and 35 years old in good health. J is TRBJ2-7 and V is TRBV11-2; the match to TRBD2 covers 7 bases. CDR3 DNA: TGTGCCAGCAGCTTAGGAGGGGAGGGAGGGTACGAGCAGTACTTC. It yields the protein CASSLGGEGGYEQYF.